This T cell receptor beta chain appears in the sequencing data of a study of cytomegalovirus exposure and HLA in healthy donors. Study-level points and caveats: The authors later found most CMV-associated TCR beta chains appeared HLA-restricted. In a later analysis, productive TCRs from donors in an Asian-associated ancestry cluster reportedly carried fewer N-insertions than the cohort mean. TCR sequences were mostly rare, though some public TCRs occurred in many donors. Only CMV serostatus was available as immune exposure information.

As regards this clone: What it binds is not known.

PCR amplification relied on 60 Vbeta primers (plus 13 Jbeta primers). TCRdb keeps only in-frame clones here, not all; method: immunoSEQ multiplex PCR. The sample has around 150,000 clones; approximately 80% are singletons. Germline V lookup: CDR1 SGHDN, CDR2 FVKESK. The CDR3 contains 14 residues. V was trimmed by 4 bases and J by 2 bases, leaving 12 bases between them. The clonotype originates from a young man in good health and CMV-seropositive. Material for sequencing was PBMCs. This rearrangement joins TRBV14 to TRBJ2-7; tentative D call: TRBD2 (6 bases). The CDR3: CASSLPGTPYEQYF. The CDR3 DNA reads as TGTGCCAGCAGCCTTCCGGGGACTCCCTACGAGCAGTACTTC. Based on the CDR3 plus reference TRBV14 and TRBJ2-7, the full variable domain is EAGVTQFPSHSVIEKGQTVTLRCDPISGHDNLYWYRRVMGKEIKFLLHFVKESKQDESGMPNNRFLAERTGGTYSTLKVQPAELEDSGVYFCASSLPGTPYEQYFGPGTRLTVT.